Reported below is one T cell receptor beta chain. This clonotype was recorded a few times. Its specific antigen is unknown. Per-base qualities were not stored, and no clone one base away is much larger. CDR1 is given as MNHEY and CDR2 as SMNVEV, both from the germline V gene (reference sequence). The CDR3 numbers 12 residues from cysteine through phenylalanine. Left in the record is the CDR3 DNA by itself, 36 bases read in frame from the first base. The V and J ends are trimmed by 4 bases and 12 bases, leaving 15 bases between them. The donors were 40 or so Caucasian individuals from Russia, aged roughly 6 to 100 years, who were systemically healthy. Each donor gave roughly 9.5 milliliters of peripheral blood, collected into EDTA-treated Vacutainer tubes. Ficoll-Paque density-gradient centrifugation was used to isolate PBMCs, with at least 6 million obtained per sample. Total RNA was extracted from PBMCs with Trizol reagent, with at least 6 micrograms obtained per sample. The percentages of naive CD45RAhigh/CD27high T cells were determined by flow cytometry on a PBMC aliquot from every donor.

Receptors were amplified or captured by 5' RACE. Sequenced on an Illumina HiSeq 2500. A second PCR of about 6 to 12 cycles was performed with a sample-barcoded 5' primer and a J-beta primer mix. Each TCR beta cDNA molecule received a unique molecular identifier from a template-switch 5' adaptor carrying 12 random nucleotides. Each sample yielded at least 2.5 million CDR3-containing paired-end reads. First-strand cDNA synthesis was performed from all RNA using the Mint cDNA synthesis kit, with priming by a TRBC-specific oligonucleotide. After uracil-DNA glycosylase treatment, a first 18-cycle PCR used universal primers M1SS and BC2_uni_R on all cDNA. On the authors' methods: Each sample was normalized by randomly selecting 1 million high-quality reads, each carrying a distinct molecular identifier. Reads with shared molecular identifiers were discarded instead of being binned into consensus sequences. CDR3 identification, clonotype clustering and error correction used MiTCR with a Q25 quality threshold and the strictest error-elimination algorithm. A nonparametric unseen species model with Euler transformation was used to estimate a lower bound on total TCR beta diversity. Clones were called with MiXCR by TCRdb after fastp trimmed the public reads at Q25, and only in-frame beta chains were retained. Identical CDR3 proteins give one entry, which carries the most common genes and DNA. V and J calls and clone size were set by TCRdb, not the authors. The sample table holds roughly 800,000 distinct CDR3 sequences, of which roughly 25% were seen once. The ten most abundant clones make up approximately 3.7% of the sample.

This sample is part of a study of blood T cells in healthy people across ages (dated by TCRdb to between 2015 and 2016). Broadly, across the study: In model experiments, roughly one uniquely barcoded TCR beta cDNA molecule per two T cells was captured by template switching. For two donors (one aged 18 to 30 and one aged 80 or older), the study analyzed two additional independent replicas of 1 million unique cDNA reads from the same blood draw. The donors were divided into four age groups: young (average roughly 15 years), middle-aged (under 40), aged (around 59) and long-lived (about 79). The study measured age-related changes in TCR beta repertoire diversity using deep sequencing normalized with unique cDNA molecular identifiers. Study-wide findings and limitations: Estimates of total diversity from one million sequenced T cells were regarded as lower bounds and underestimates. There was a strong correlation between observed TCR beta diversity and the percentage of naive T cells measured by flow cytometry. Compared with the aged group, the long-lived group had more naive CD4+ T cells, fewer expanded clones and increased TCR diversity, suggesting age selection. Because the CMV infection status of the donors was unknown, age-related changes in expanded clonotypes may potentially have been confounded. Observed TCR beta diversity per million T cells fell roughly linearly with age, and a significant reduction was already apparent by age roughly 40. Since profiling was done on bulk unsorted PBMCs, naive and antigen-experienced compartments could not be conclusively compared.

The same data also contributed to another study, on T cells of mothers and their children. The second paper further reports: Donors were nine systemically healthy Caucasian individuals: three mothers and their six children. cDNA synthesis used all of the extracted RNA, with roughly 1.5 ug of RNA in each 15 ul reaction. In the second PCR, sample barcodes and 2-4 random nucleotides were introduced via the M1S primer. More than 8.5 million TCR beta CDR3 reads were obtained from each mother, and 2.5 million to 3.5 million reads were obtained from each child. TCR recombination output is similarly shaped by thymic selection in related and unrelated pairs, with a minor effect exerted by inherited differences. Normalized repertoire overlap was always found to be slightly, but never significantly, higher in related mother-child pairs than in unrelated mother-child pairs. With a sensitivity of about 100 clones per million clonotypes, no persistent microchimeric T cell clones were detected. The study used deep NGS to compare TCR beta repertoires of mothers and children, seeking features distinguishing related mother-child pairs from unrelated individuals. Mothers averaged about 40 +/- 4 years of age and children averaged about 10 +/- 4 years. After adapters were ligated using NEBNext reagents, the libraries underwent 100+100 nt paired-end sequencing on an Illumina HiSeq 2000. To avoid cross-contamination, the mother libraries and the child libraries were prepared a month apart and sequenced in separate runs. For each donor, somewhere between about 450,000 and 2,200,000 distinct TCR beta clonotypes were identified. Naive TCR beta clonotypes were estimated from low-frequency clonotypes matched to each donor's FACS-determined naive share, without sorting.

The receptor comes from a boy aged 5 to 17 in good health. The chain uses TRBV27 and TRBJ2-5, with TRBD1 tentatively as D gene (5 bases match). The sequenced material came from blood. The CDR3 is CASSYSGRVKYF. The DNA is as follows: TGTGCCAGCAGTTATTCCGGCAGGGTCAAGTACTTC.